This T cell receptor beta chain was profiled in a study of regulatory T cells in long-lasting Graves disease. Study-wide results and limits: It was peripheral blood alone, not thyroid tissue, that was studied. TRBV28 was favored in persistent disease, as were TRBJ1-2 and TRBJ2-5. Less diverse TCR repertoires were seen in persistent Graves' patients than in newly diagnosed ones.

Through Arm-PCR of CDR3 regions and iRepertoire HTBI primers, TCR beta libraries were built. MiXCR, run by TCRdb on the multiplex PCR reads, gives a single entry per CDR3 protein. Here the sample spans more than 450,000 distinct CDR3 sequences, around 16% being singletons. This clonotype has a count of ten or more. Its antigen is unidentified. Time point here: newly diagnosed GD, antithyroid drugs for less than 3 months. TCR sequences were obtained from RNA taken from PBMCs. The diagnosis of Graves' disease used American Thyroid Association guidelines. V shed 3 bases, J shed 7 bases, and the junction held 10 bases outside the gene matches. CDR1 SGDLS and CDR2 YYNGEE come from the germline V gene. This CDR3 has 17 residues. This same sample was also taken into another study, of T cells in Graves' hyperthyroidism and ophthalmopathy.

The V call is TRBV9, the J call TRBJ2-1; 13 nucleotides agree with TRBD2. Source: peripheral blood mononuclear cells (PBMCs), taken at new diagnosis, from a patient treated with antithyroid drugs. The origin of this receptor is a man in his forties or fifties with Graves disease. CDR3 residues: CASSDRTSGSGRNEQFF. DNA for the CDR3: TGTGCCAGCAGCGACCGGACTAGCGGGAGTGGTAGGAATGAGCAGTTCTTC.